This TCR beta chain is drawn from a study of identical twins. TCRdb re-called the 5' RACE reads with MiXCR, one entry per CDR3 protein. The table lists 650,000 to 800,000 distinct CDR3 sequences, under 9% of them singletons. This clonotype was seen more than once but under ten times. The V gene end was trimmed by 4 bases and the J gene end by 9 bases; junction bases not matched to a gene: 9. This CDR3 contains 16 residues. Germline CDR1 reads LGHNA; CDR2 reads YSLEER. Another study also made use of these data, one on yellow fever vaccine responses in identical twins.

Input material: PBMCs. The sequence was obtained from a woman between 18 and 29 years old in good health. V usage is TRBV4-3 and J usage is TRBJ2-1; TRBD2 agrees at 13 bases. The CDR3 loop is CASSPGTSGIGGEQFF. CDR3 bases: TGCGCCAGCAGCCCTGGGACTAGCGGGATTGGGGGTGAGCAGTTCTTC.